Shown below are 30 T cell receptor beta chains from a single sample sequenced in a study of CD8 T cells in Susac syndrome. Reverse transcription of roughly 0.5 to 1 ug RNA was performed with random hexamers. TCRdb used MiXCR to reprocess the immunoSEQ multiplex PCR reads, holding one entry per CDR3 protein. The sample shows about 180,000 distinct CDR3 sequences, 94% of them seen only once. Specimen: CD4+ T cells from PBMCs. All receptors derive from a human donor with Susac syndrome.

This chain uses TRBV20-1 with TRBJ1-5; D not resolved. CDR3 size: 16 residues. The V end was cut by 1 base, the J end by 0 bases, with 13 bases between. Germline V CDR1 and CDR2: DFQATT, SNEGSKA (reference sequence). The CDR3 is CSARAGRKSSNQPQHF. DNA for the CDR3: TGCAGTGCTAGAGCCGGACGGAAGTCTAGCAATCAGCCCCAGCATTTT.

J is TRBJ2-1 and V is TRBV3-1, with D hard to call. V was shortened by 3 bases and J by 4 bases, with 7 bases between the two germline ends. In germline, CDR1 is LGHDT, CDR2 YNNKEL (reference sequence). The CDR3 spans 13 residues. The CDR3 DNA sequence: TGTGCCAGCAGCCAGTCGTATTACAATGAGCAGTTCTTC. This gives the protein CASSQSYYNEQFF.

The V call is TRBV27, the J call TRBJ1-5; D is uncertain. The CDR3 spans 16 residues. In germline, CDR1 is MNHEY, CDR2 SMNVEV (reference sequence). Trimming removed 3 bases from V and 0 bases from J, with 12 bases in between. CDR3 in DNA: TGTGCCAGCAGTTTTCGGGCGCCGGATAGCAATCAGCCCCAGCATTTT. Residues: CASSFRAPDSNQPQHF.

This clonotype has more than one count but fewer than ten. This chain connects TRBV20-1 to TRBJ2-7; TRBD1 agrees at 9 bases. This CDR3 is built from 13 residues. The V gene end was trimmed by 4 bases and the J gene end by 2 bases; junction bases not matched to a gene: 3. Per germline, CDR1 DFQATT and CDR2 SNEGSKA (reference sequence). CDR3 nucleotides: TGCAGTGCTACTGGGGACAGGGCCTACGAGCAGTACTTC. It codes for CSATGDRAYEQYF.

J is TRBJ2-5 and V is TRBV2, with D unresolved. Germline assignment: CDR1 SNHLY and CDR2 FYNNEI. V was trimmed by 4 bases and J by 12 bases, leaving 12 bases between them. The CDR3 spans 11 residues. The CDR3 nucleotides are TGTGCCAGCAGTGTGACTGGGCCCGAGTACTTC. Its translation is CASSVTGPEYF.

This chain links TRBV4-3 with TRBJ1-5, with D perhaps TRBD1 (6 bases). Per germline, CDR1 LGHNA and CDR2 YSLEER. This CDR3 spans 16 amino acids. V lost 1 base to trimming and J lost 3 bases, with 13 bases between them. In nucleotides, the CDR3 is TGCGCCAGCAGCCAAGGACTACAGGGATTCAATCAGCCCCAGCATTTT. Translated: CASSQGLQGFNQPQHF.

The chain uses TRBV19 and TRBJ2-1; 10 nucleotides align to TRBD1. CDR1 and CDR2 (germline): LNHDA, SQIVND (reference sequence). The V and J ends lost 6 bases and 4 bases, in that order; junction bases with no gene match: 9. CDR3 size: 16 residues. CDR3 DNA sequence: TGTGCCAGTAGCATTTGGGGGGACAGGGGATACAATGAGCAGTTCTTC. Protein sequence: CASSIWGDRGYNEQFF.

V and J are TRBV5-6 and TRBJ1-1; D not certain. The CDR3 is 11 residues long. In germline, CDR1 is SGHDT, CDR2 YYEEEE. The germline V and J ends were trimmed by 2 bases and 13 bases, with 12 bases remaining between them. The CDR3 region is CASSLTSWGFF. DNA of the CDR3: TGTGCCAGCAGCTTAACCAGCTGGGGTTTCTTT.

This chain joins TRBV20-1 and TRBJ2-7; D tentatively reads TRBD1 or TRBD2 (6 bases each). Germline CDR1 reads DFQATT; CDR2 reads SNEGSKA (reference sequence). The V end lost 6 bases, the J end lost 5 bases, and 17 bases lay between the germline ends. The CDR3 covers 13 residues. The CDR3 sequence: CSAPPGRGDEQYF. The DNA for the CDR3 is TGCAGTGCCCCACCGGGAAGGGGGGACGAGCAGTACTTC.

This chain connects TRBV27 to TRBJ2-7; D is uncertain. This CDR3 has 13 residues. Trimming removed 5 bases at V and 10 bases at J, with 18 bases between. Germline loops: CDR1 MNHEY, CDR2 SMNVEV (reference sequence). The CDR3 reads CASSGLGRVPQYF. CDR3 nucleotide sequence: TGTGCCAGCAGTGGTTTAGGCAGAGTTCCTCAGTACTTC.

CDR3 DNA sequence: TGCGCCAGCAGCGCCGGACTCCTTCGGGAGCAGTTCTTC. Its protein product is CASSAGLLREQFF. V and J are TRBV5-1 and TRBJ2-1; D is possibly TRBD2 (5 bases). Trimming removed 4 bases from V and 10 bases from J, with 15 bases in between. Germline V lookup: CDR1 SGHRS, CDR2 YFSETQ. CDR3 length equals 13 residues.

The chain links TRBV3-1 to TRBJ1-5; 8 nucleotides line up with TRBD1. The CDR3 has 15 amino acids. Germline V gene lookup returns CDR1 LGHDT and CDR2 YNNKEL (reference sequence). V lost 3 bases to trimming and J lost 8 bases; unmatched junction nucleotides: 9. The CDR3 region is CASSQGALTGEPQHF. DNA of the CDR3: TGTGCCAGCAGCCAGGGCGCCTTGACAGGGGAGCCCCAGCATTTT.

The chain couples TRBV7-2 to TRBJ2-5; D gene unclear. The germline V gene encodes CDR1 SGHTA and CDR2 FQGNSA. The CDR3 consists of 12 residues. Deletions cut 6 bases from V and 2 bases from J, with 7 bases between. The CDR3 is CASRVRQETQYF. DNA of the CDR3: TGTGCCAGCAGGGTCCGACAAGAGACCCAGTACTTC.

The chain employs TRBV27 and TRBJ2-3; D is perhaps TRBD1 or TRBD2 (5 bases each). From germline, CDR1 is MNHEY and CDR2 SMNVEV (reference sequence). Trimming cost V 1 base and J 2 bases, with 7 bases left between them. The CDR3 spans 14 residues. The CDR3 bases are TGTGCCAGCAGTTTATTGGGGACCACAGATACGCAGTATTTT. Its protein is CASSLLGTTDTQYF.

The chain combines TRBV2 with TRBJ2-7; 7 bases map to TRBD1. Germline CDR1 is SNHLY and CDR2 is FYNNEI. V was pared by 6 bases and J by 6 bases, with 8 bases of the junction left unmatched. The CDR3 totals 13 residues. This chain's CDR3 is CASSRQGQGEQYF. The DNA of the CDR3 is TGTGCCAGCAGCCGACAGGGTCAGGGCGAGCAGTACTTC.

The genes are TRBV24-1 and TRBJ2-3; TRBD1 matches 9 bases. Germline V CDR1 and CDR2: KGHDR, SFDVKD. The CDR3 has 14 amino acids. V gave up 5 bases and J gave up 4 bases; unmatched junction bases: 3. The CDR3 DNA sequence: TGTGCCACCAGTGGGGACAGGGCGGCAGATACGCAGTATTTT. Its translation: CATSGDRAADTQYF.

V is TRBV10-3 and J is TRBJ2-5; 9 positions agree with TRBD1. Trimming at V came to 4 bases and at J to 1 base, leaving 4 bases not matched to a gene. The germline gives CDR1 ENHRY, CDR2 SYGVKD. The CDR3 spans 15 residues. CDR3 bases: TGTGCCATCAGTGCCCCGGGACAGGGCCAAGAGACCCAGTACTTC. It specifies CAISAPGQGQETQYF.

CDR3 DNA: TGTGCCAGCAGCTTAGACGCCCCTAGCCCCCAAGAGACCCAGTACTTC. Its protein is CASSLDAPSPQETQYF. The rearrangement links TRBV7-6 to TRBJ2-5, with D perhaps TRBD2 (5 bases). Between the trimmed V and J ends, which lost 1 base and 1 base, there was a span of 13 bases. Germline CDR1 is SGHVS and CDR2 is FNYEAQ. The CDR3 runs 16 residues.

The V and J genes are TRBV2 and TRBJ2-6; 8 nucleotides line up with TRBD1. This CDR3 has 19 amino acids. CDR1 is SNHLY and CDR2 is FYNNEI in the germline V gene. V gave up 3 bases and J gave up 4 bases; unmatched junction bases: 14. CDR3 sequence: CASSEVAGQVLFGANVLTF. In DNA, the CDR3 is TGTGCCAGCAGTGAGGTTGCGGGACAGGTGCTCTTCGGGGCCAACGTCCTGACTTTC.

V gene TRBV5-1 combines with J gene TRBJ2-7; D perhaps matches TRBD1 (6 bases). Trimming pared 0 bases from V and 2 bases from J, leaving 15 bases between. Germline CDR1 SGHRS, CDR2 YFSETQ. The CDR3 has 16 residues. The CDR3 sequence is CASSLEPGHPTYEQYF. The CDR3 DNA is TGCGCCAGCAGCTTGGAACCGGGACACCCGACCTACGAGCAGTACTTC.

V and J are TRBV6-5 and TRBJ2-5; 12 nucleotides align to TRBD1. The CDR3 has 15 amino acids. Germline V gene data show CDR1 as MNHEY and CDR2 as SVGAGI. V was clipped by 4 bases and J by 3 bases; unmatched bases: 3. The CDR3 here is CASSSGTGGEETQYF. In DNA, the CDR3 is TGTGCCAGCAGTTCAGGGACAGGGGGCGAAGAGACCCAGTACTTC.

The rearrangement links TRBV20-1 to TRBJ2-5; D gene ambiguous. The V end lost 3 bases, the J end lost 0 bases, and 2 bases lay between the germline ends. The CDR3 consists of 11 residues. Germline loops: CDR1 DFQATT, CDR2 SNEGSKA (reference sequence). The CDR3, as DNA: TGCAGTGCTAGCGACCAAGAGACCCAGTACTTC. The encoded protein is CSASDQETQYF.

The V call is TRBV5-1, the J call TRBJ1-1; D gene unclear. The CDR3 totals 13 residues. With 2 bases removed from V and 3 bases from J, the gap between germline ends came to 8 bases. CDR1 and CDR2 (germline): SGHRS, YFSETQ. The CDR3 loop reads CASSFGFDTEAFF. The CDR3 DNA sequence: TGCGCCAGCAGCTTTGGGTTTGACACTGAAGCTTTCTTT.

V is TRBV4-1 and J is TRBJ2-1; TRBD2 matches at 12 bases. The CDR3 has 18 residues. Trimming removed 4 bases from V and 0 bases from J; junction bases left unmatched: 7. CDR1 MGHRA and CDR2 YSYEKL come from the germline V gene. As DNA, the CDR3 is TGCGCCAGCAGCCTGACTAGCGGGGGCCTTAGCTCCTACAATGAGCAGTTCTTC. Residues: CASSLTSGGLSSYNEQFF.

The chain uses TRBV27 and TRBJ2-3; D unclear. Germline lookup yields CDR1 MNHEY and CDR2 SMNVEV (reference sequence). The CDR3 extends over 14 amino acids. V was clipped by 3 bases and J by 5 bases, with 12 bases between them. CDR3 nucleotides: TGTGCCAGCAGTTTCTTCTCCTTTTTAGATACGCAGTATTTT. Translation: CASSFFSFLDTQYF.

V is TRBV30 and J is TRBJ2-5; a weak D match, TRBD2 (6 bases). The CDR3 has 10 residues. V gave up 8 bases and J gave up 5 bases, with 9 bases separating them. Germline values: CDR1 GTSNPN, CDR2 SVGIG (reference sequence). CDR3 DNA sequence: TGTGCCGGGGGGTGGGAGACCCAGTACTTC. It translates to CAGGWETQYF.

The chain recombines TRBV5-1 with TRBJ2-5; D not resolved. V was clipped by 5 bases and J by 2 bases, with 13 bases between them. In germline, CDR1 is SGHRS, CDR2 YFSETQ. The CDR3 spans 14 residues. The CDR3 region has the DNA TGCGCCAGCAGTCCCGGCCCAGGTCAAGAGACCCAGTACTTC. This translates into CASSPGPGQETQYF.

This clonotype was counted once. CDR3 protein: CASSLATGLNTEAFF. In DNA form, the CDR3 reads TGCGCCAGCAGCTTGGCCACAGGACTGAACACTGAAGCTTTCTTT. The chain links TRBV5-1 to TRBJ1-1, with a tentative D call TRBD1 (5 bases). Germline lookup yields CDR1 SGHRS and CDR2 YFSETQ. V lost 0 bases and J 0 bases, leaving 9 bases between the germline ends. This CDR3 region has 15 residues. The variable domain in full, with the rest retrieved from reference TRBV5-1 and TRBJ1-1, is KAGVTQTPRYLIKTRGQQVTLSCSPISGHRSVSWYQQTPGQGLQFLFEYFSETQRNKGNFPGRFSGRQFSNSRSEMNVSTLELGDSALYLCASSLATGLNTEAFFGQGTRLTVV.

V usage is TRBV2 and J usage is TRBJ1-2; D gene uncertain. V lost 0 bases and J 2 bases, leaving 13 bases between the germline ends. Per the germline V gene, CDR1 is SNHLY and CDR2 is FYNNEI. This CDR3 comprises 16 residues. DNA for the CDR3: TGTGCCAGCAGTGAAGCCGGACGACGGCCCAACTATGGCTACACCTTC. Protein sequence: CASSEAGRRPNYGYTF.

This sequence joins TRBV4-3 and TRBJ2-1; possibly TRBD1 for D (5 bases). Trimming took off 2 bases at V and 6 bases at J, with 5 bases between the two ends. CDR1 is LGHNA, CDR2 YSLEER, per germline. The CDR3 covers 12 residues. This CDR3 reads CASSQQGNEQFF. CDR3 nucleotide sequence: TGCGCCAGCAGCCAACAGGGCAATGAGCAGTTCTTC.